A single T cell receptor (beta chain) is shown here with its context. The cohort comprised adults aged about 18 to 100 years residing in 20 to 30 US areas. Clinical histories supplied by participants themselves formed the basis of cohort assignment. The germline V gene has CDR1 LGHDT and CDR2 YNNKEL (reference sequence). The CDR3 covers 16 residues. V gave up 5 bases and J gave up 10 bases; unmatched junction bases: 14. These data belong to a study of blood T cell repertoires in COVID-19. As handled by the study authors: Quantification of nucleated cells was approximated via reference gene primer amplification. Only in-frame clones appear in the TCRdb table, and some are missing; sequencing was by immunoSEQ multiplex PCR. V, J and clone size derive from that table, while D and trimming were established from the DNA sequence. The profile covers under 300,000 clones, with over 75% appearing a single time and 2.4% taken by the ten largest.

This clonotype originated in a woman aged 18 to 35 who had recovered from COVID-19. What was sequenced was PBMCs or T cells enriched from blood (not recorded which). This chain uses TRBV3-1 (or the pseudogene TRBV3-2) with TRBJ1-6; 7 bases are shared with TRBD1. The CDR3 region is CASSVHSDRVRSPLHF. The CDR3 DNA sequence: TGTGCCAGCAGCGTGCACTCTGACAGGGTTCGCTCACCCCTCCACTTT.